The T cell receptor beta chain described here comes from a study of blood T cell repertoires in COVID-19 (dated by TCRdb to the early 2020s). With respect to the entire study: The collaborator samples originated in the United States, Italy and Spain and spanned the acute and convalescent phases of COVID-19. The prospective study material was composed of cDNA or gDNA derived from T cells, B-cell-depleted T cells, or PBMCs. Deeply sampled blood TCRbeta repertoires from subjects exposed to, actively infected with, or recovered from COVID-19 were included in the dataset. The repertoires were released in a freely available public database intended as a resource for research on the immune response to SARS-CoV-2. Samples were obtained from the ongoing ImmuneRACE study (first 160 participants) and from roughly 1,300 subjects provided by 6 global collaborators. Nearly every sample came with metadata listing a de-identified subject ID, COVID-19 status, age in years and sex. Where available, HLA class I and class II types were obtained from metadata supplied by the sample provider rather than from assay-based typing.

Beyond this particular receptor, the publication reports: Clinical and demographic metadata were provided uncurated, with the amount varying by source and participant.

Whole blood was collected in K2EDTA tubes by collaborating institutions according to the institutions' own protocols. For TCRbeta analysis, collaborators shipped samples as frozen whole blood, isolated PBMCs, or DNA extracted from either of those sample types. In the case of this clone: No cognate antigen has been identified for it. No quality values exist for individual bases; no much larger clone is one base distant.

The immunoSEQ Assay, a bias-controlled multiplex PCR, was used to amplify TCRbeta CDR3 regions from genomic DNA. The paper's processing steps were these. Nucleated cell counts per sample were estimated from amplification of reference gene primers within the assay. Sequence reads were collapsed and filtered to measure the absolute abundance of every unique TCRbeta CDR3 rearrangement. For each sample, productive Simpson clonality was calculated as the square root of Simpson's diversity index over productive rearrangements. TCRdb retrieved this table from immuneACCESS and kept in-frame rearrangements only. Not all clones are present; in checked studies, unresolved V genes account for under half, and no reason is known for the remainder. D and trimming come from the DNA, and the V and J calls and clone size come from that table. The sample table shows over 350,000 clones, and around 89% are seen once. The ten largest account for about 4.5% of the sample.

V was cut back by 4 bases and J by 5 bases, leaving a gap of 8 bases between them. From the germline V gene, CDR1 is SQVTM and CDR2 is ANQGSEA. The CDR3 starts with the cysteine, ends with the phenylalanine, and has 11 residues. The sequence is cut down to CDR3 DNA, 33 bases in frame from base 1. The clonotype comes from a woman aged 25 to 39 with acute or convalescent COVID-19. The receptor chain draws on TRBV29-1 and TRBJ1-2; the D gene assignment is ambiguous. Sequencing was performed on peripheral blood. The DNA reads TGCAGCGTTGTGGCGGCGTATGGCTACACCTTC. Its translation reads: CSVVAAYGYTF.